This is a list of T cell receptor beta chains from one sample in a study of CD8+CD57+ T cells in acquired aplastic anemia. TCRdb redid the calling of the reads with MiXCR, one entry per CDR3 protein. The sample has about 100,000 distinct CDR3 sequences; around half are singletons. The material sequenced was sorted CD4+, CD8+, or CD8+CD57+ T cells (not recorded which) from PBMCs. The receptors stem from a human donor in good health, serving as a control. CDR3s include the opening cysteine and the closing phenylalanine or tryptophan. Fields, in order: clone size, D gene, J gene, V gene, CDR3 protein, CDR3 DNA. A D gene is named only where the DNA matches it firmly. Some rows have no size entry. The others give once, few or many, or a class for an expanded clone.

- | - | TRBJ2-2 | TRBV5-1 | CASSTDGNTGELFF | TGCGCCAGCAGCACGGACGGGAACACCGGGGAGCTGTTTTTT
- | TRBD1 | TRBJ2-3 | TRBV25-1 | CASRKQGDADTQYF | TGTGCCAGCAGAAAACAGGGGGATGCAGATACGCAGTATTTT
few | TRBD1 | TRBJ2-3 | TRBV9 | CASSVGGTGDTQYF | TGTGCCAGCAGCGTAGGGGGGACAGGGGATACGCAGTATTTT
once | - | TRBJ1-6 | TRBV6-1 | CASSKGRTVDNSPLHF | TGTGCCAGCAGCAAAGGACGGACCGTCGATAATTCACCCCTCCACTTT
- | - | TRBJ2-2 | TRBV12-3/TRBV12-4 | CASSPGQNLNTGELFF | TGTGCCAGCAGTCCCGGACAAAACCTAAACACCGGGGAGCTGTTTTTT
- | - | TRBJ2-7 | TRBV12-3/TRBV12-4 | CASSLGQHYEQYF | TGTGCCAGCAGTTTAGGGCAGCACTACGAGCAGTACTTC
- | - | TRBJ2-7 | TRBV15 | CATSSFGPGSYEQYF | TGTGCCACCAGCAGCTTTGGGCCTGGCTCCTACGAGCAGTACTTC
- | - | TRBJ1-5 | TRBV20-1 | CSASDWGHHQPQHF | TGCAGTGCTAGCGACTGGGGGCATCATCAGCCCCAGCATTTT
- | - | TRBJ2-3 | TRBV7-9 | CAHGGQLQYF | TGTGCCCACGGGGGACAGTTACAGTATTTT
few | TRBD1 | TRBJ2-3 | TRBV27 | CASSSGQESTDTQYF | TGTGCCAGCAGTTCGGGACAGGAGTCAACAGATACGCAGTATTTT
- | - | TRBJ1-6 | TRBV25-1 | CASRAPDSPLHF | TGTGCCAGCAGGGCTCCAGATTCACCCCTCCACTTT
- | - | TRBJ1-5 | TRBV2 | CASSRRNSNQPQRF | TGTGCCAGCAGTAGGAGAAATAGCAATCAGCCCCAGCGTTTT
many | TRBD1 | TRBJ1-5 | TRBV5-4 | CASSSPDRGYPSNQPQHF | TGTGCCAGCAGCTCCCCGGACAGGGGGTACCCTAGCAATCAGCCCCAGCATTTT
- | TRBD1 | TRBJ1-2 | TRBV29-1 | CSVVGQGTDGYTF | TGCAGCGTTGTGGGACAGGGGACCGATGGCTACACCTTC
many | - | TRBJ2-6 | TRBV9 | CASSASGVSGANVLTF | TGTGCCAGCAGCGCCTCGGGAGTCTCTGGGGCCAACGTCCTGACTTTC
- | - | TRBJ1-2 | TRBV29-1 | CSVERRGVWAGYTF | TGCAGCGTTGAAAGGCGGGGGGTCTGGGCTGGCTACACCTTC
- | - | TRBJ1-2 | TRBV25-1 | CASSEYDPANYGYTF | TGTGCCAGCAGTGAATATGACCCAGCTAACTATGGCTACACCTTC
- | TRBD1 | TRBJ2-5 | TRBV7-6 | CASSPTGTGPIETQYF | TGTGCCAGCAGCCCCACCGGGACAGGGCCGATAGAGACCCAGTACTTC
once | TRBD2 | TRBJ2-7 | TRBV7-2 | CASSQRTSGVVEQYF | TGTGCCAGCAGCCAGAGGACTAGCGGGGTAGTCGAGCAGTACTTC
many | - | TRBJ1-3 | TRBV20-1 | CSASGTDSGNTIYF | TGCAGTGCCTCTGGTACAGACTCTGGAAACACCATATATTTT
- | TRBD2 | TRBJ2-1 | TRBV20-1 | CSALRPSGRDEQFF | TGCAGTGCCTTGAGACCTAGCGGGAGGGATGAGCAGTTCTTC
- | - | TRBJ2-7 | TRBV24-1 | CATSENGRSAEQYF | TGTGCCACCAGTGAAAACGGACGGAGCGCCGAGCAGTACTTC
many | TRBD2 | TRBJ2-5 | TRBV20-1 | CSARDWGRGGQQETQYF | TGCAGTGCTAGAGATTGGGGGCGGGGGGGCCAACAAGAGACCCAGTACTTC
many | - | TRBJ2-7 | TRBV20-1 | CSARGGGAYEQYF | TGCAGTGCTAGGGGGGGTGGGGCTTACGAGCAGTACTTC
- | TRBD2 | TRBJ2-2 | TRBV10-3 | CAISSAGGSFSNTGELFF | TGTGCCATCAGTTCAGCGGGAGGGTCCTTTTCGAACACCGGGGAGCTGTTTTTT
- | - | TRBJ1-1 | TRBV27 | CASSLTASTEAFF | TGTGCCAGCAGTTTGACAGCGAGCACTGAAGCCTTCTTT
- | - | TRBJ2-7 | TRBV10-3 | CAISGPSPYEQYF | TGTGCCATCAGTGGACCAAGCCCCTACGAGCAGTACTTC
- | - | TRBJ1-2 | TRBV19 | CASSMTQQGRTF | TGTGCCAGTAGTATGACCCAACAGGGTCGGACCTTC
many | - | TRBJ1-1 | TRBV29-1 | CSVGNWGPPEAFF | TGCAGCGTTGGAAATTGGGGGCCCCCTGAAGCTTTCTTT
- | TRBD2 | TRBJ2-7 | TRBV6-2/TRBV6-3 | CASGPGGTSGYEQYF | TGTGCCAGCGGCCCTGGTGGGACTAGCGGCTACGAGCAGTACTTC
many | TRBD2 | TRBJ2-1 | TRBV10-1 | CASSKKRGGRSSPYNEQFF | TGCGCCAGCAGTAAAAAGCGGGGGGGCCGCTCTTCCCCTTACAATGAGCAGTTCTTC
- | - | TRBJ1-1 | TRBV29-1 | CSVGTAGGEAFF | TGCAGCGTCGGGACGGCCGGCGGTGAAGCTTTCTTT
- | TRBD1 | TRBJ1-1 | TRBV10-1 | CASSLGQEFLPAFF | TGCGCCAGCAGCTTGGGACAGGAGTTCCTACCAGCTTTCTTT
- | - | TRBJ2-7 | TRBV7-2 | CASSLGQAGYEQYF | TGTGCCAGCAGCTTAGGTCAGGCAGGCTACGAGCAGTACTTC
many | TRBD1 | TRBJ1-6 | TRBV6-2/TRBV6-3 | CASSHRGLYNSPLHF | TGTGCCAGCAGTCACAGGGGCCTTTATAATTCACCCCTCCACTTT
- | - | TRBJ2-2 | TRBV7-3 | CASSRGGSGELFF | TGTGCCAGCAGCCGTGGGGGTAGCGGGGAGCTGTTTTTT
- | - | TRBJ1-3 | TRBV9 | CASSDSTPGNTIYF | TGTGCCAGCAGCGACTCGACCCCTGGAAACACCATATATTTT
- | - | TRBJ2-7 | TRBV19 | CASSPRTDYEQYF | TGTGCCAGTAGTCCCCGGACGGACTACGAGCAGTACTTC
- | - | TRBJ1-6 | TRBV9 | CASSRGVSPLHF | TGTGCCAGCAGCCGAGGGGTTTCACCCCTCCACTTT
many | - | TRBJ2-7 | TRBV4-3 | CASSPAVGYEQYF | TGCGCCAGCAGCCCTGCCGTCGGCTACGAGCAGTACTTC
- | - | TRBJ1-5 | TRBV6-2/TRBV6-3 | CAISPDNQPQHF | TGTGCCATCAGTCCGGACAATCAGCCCCAGCATTTT
few | - | TRBJ1-6 | TRBV15 | CATSRDRWVPNSPLHF | TGTGCCACCAGCAGAGATCGTTGGGTCCCCAATTCACCCCTCCACTTT
few | - | TRBJ1-1 | TRBV7-9 | CASRLQGNTEAFF | TGTGCCAGCAGGCTACAGGGGAACACTGAAGCTTTCTTT
many | - | TRBJ2-1 | TRBV3-1 | CASSQVFGGPDNEQFF | TGTGCCAGCAGCCAAGTATTCGGGGGGCCTGACAATGAGCAGTTCTTC
many | - | TRBJ1-1 | TRBV11-2 | CASSLKNTEAFF | TGTGCCAGCAGCTTAAAGAACACTGAAGCTTTCTTT
few | - | TRBJ1-2 | TRBV29-1 | CSVELGGDGYTF | TGCAGCGTTGAATTGGGGGGGGATGGCTACACCTTC
- | - | TRBJ1-1 | TRBV7-9 | CASSSEDSLNTEAFF | TGTGCCAGCAGCTCGGAGGACAGCTTGAACACTGAAGCTTTCTTT
- | TRBD1 | TRBJ1-1 | TRBV7-9 | CASSFSTGEAEAFF | TGTGCCAGCAGCTTCAGCACAGGGGAGGCTGAAGCTTTCTTT
- | - | TRBJ2-1 | TRBV4-3 | CASSPGRGQTYGEQFF | TGCGCCAGCAGCCCCGGCAGGGGTCAGACCTACGGTGAGCAGTTCTTC
- | TRBD2 | TRBJ2-1 | TRBV29-1 | CSVKTSGGARQFF | TGCAGCGTGAAGACTAGCGGGGGGGCTCGGCAGTTCTTC
- | - | TRBJ1-5 | TRBV20-1 | CSARNGRDQPRHF | TGCAGTGCTAGAAATGGCAGAGATCAGCCCCGGCATTTT